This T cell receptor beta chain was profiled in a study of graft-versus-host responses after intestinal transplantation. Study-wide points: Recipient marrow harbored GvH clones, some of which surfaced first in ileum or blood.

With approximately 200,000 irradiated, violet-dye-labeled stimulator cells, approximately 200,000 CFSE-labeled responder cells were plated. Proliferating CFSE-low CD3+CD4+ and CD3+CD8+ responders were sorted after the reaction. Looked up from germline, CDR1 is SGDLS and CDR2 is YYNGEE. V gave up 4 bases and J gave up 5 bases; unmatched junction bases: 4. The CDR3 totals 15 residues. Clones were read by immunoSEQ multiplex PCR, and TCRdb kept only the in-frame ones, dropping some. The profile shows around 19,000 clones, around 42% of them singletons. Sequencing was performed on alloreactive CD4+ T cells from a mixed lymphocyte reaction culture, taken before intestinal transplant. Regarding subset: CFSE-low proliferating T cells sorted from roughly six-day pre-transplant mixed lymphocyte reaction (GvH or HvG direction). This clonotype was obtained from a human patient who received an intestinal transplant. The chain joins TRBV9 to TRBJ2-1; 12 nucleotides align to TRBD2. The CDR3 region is CASSPRTSGNNEQFF. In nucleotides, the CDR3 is TGTGCCAGCAGCCCCCGGACTAGCGGGAACAATGAGCAGTTCTTC.